The next 2 T cell receptor beta chains were all read from a single sample in a study of shared clonotypes between healthy human individuals. The assay was immunoSEQ multiplex PCR, and TCRdb's table has in-frame clones only and misses some. The repertoire has just over 2,000,000 clones, roughly 94% of them found once; the top ten carry around 0.13%. Sequencing was done on a sample of naive CD4+ T cells sorted from blood. Regarding subset: CD45RA+ positively selected. Source of these receptors: a man in his late teens or twenties in good health.

The rearrangement joins TRBV10-1 to TRBJ1-6; D possibly corresponds to TRBD1 (6 bases). With 6 bases removed from V and 8 bases from J, the gap between germline ends came to 14 bases. CDR1 and CDR2 from the germline V gene are WNHNN and SYGVQD (reference sequence). CDR3 length: 14 residues. For the CDR3, the DNA is TGCGCCAGCAGCGCTGACAGGACGGATTCACCCCTCCACTTT. Encoded protein: CASSADRTDSPLHF.

V usage is TRBV5-1 and J usage is TRBJ2-6; D possibly corresponds to TRBD2 (5 bases). CDR3 length: 16 residues. V dropped 3 bases and J dropped 1 base, with 11 bases sitting between them. Germline V gives CDR1 SGHRS, CDR2 YFSETQ. CDR3 sequence reads: CASSSEGLSGANVLTF. CDR3 sequence (DNA): TGCGCCAGCAGCTCCGAGGGTCTTTCTGGGGCCAACGTCCTGACTTTC.